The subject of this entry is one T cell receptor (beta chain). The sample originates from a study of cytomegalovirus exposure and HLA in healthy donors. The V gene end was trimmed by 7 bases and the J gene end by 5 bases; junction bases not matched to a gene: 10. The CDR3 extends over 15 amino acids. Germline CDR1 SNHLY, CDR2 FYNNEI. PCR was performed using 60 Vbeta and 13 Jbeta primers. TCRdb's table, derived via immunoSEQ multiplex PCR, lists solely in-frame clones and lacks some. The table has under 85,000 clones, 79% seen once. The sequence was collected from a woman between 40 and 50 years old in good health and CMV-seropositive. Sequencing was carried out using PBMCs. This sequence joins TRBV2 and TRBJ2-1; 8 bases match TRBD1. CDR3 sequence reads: CASIRAGTGNNEQFF. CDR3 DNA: TGTGCCAGCATTCGGGCTGGGACAGGAAACAATGAGCAGTTCTTC.